The 4 T cell receptor beta chains given below trace back to one sample, sequenced in a study of T-cell reconstitution after alpha-beta-depleted transplantation in children. Preparation of the TCRbeta library involved a method that used unique molecular identifiers. In TCRdb, the PCR reads were re-called with MiXCR into one record per CDR3 protein. There are 250,000 to 400,000 distinct CDR3 sequences in the sample; around 25% occur only once, and roughly 9.7% lies in the top ten. The input for sequencing was PBMCs, mostly from graft donor cells, taken 180 days after TCRalphabeta/CD19-depleted stem cell transplant. These receptors came from a male patient aged 5 to 17 who had a stem cell transplant for acute lymphoblastic leukemia, so the T cells may come from the graft donor.

This clonotype occurred a few times. The J gene is TRBJ2-3, the V gene TRBV6-2 or TRBV6-3; 7 nucleotides line up with TRBD1. V trimming: 5 bases; J trimming: 2 bases; junction bases outside the gene matches: 4. Per germline, CDR1 MNHEY and CDR2 SVGEGT. The CDR3 is made up of 14 amino acids. CDR3 DNA sequence: TGTGCCAGCAGTCCCGACAGGGTCACAGATACGCAGTATTTT. Residues: CASSPDRVTDTQYF.

J is TRBJ2-1 and V is TRBV18; TRBD2 aligns across 10 bases. The V gene's germline CDR1 is KGHSH and CDR2 LQKENI. CDR3 size: 16 residues. V lost 4 bases, J lost 7 bases, and 10 bases stayed unmatched. Here the CDR3 reads CASSLSGASGSNEQFF. The CDR3 coding sequence is TGTGCCAGCTCACTCTCCGGGGCTAGCGGGAGTAATGAGCAGTTCTTC. The complete variable domain, with remaining parts taken from reference TRBV18 and TRBJ2-1, reads NAGVMQNPRHLVRRRGQEARLRCSPMKGHSHVYWYRQLPEEGLKFMVYLQKENIIDESGMPKERFSAEFPKEGPSILRIQQVVRGDSAAYFCASSLSGASGSNEQFFGPGTRLTVL.

This clonotype was counted a few times. This chain connects TRBV7-6 to TRBJ2-7, with TRBD2 matching 10 bases. Unmatched junction bases numbered 7, after V lost 3 bases and J lost 2 bases. Germline CDR1 reads SGHVS; CDR2 reads FNYEAQ. The CDR3 has 16 amino acids. CDR3 region: CASSLLPSGSAYEQYF. The CDR3 nucleotides are TGTGCCAGCAGCTTGCTGCCTAGCGGGAGTGCCTACGAGCAGTACTTC.

This clonotype was observed a handful of times. The CDR3 reads CSVVPAGGFNEQFF. DNA of the CDR3: TGCAGCGTTGTCCCAGCGGGAGGATTCAATGAGCAGTTCTTC. The V call is TRBV29-1, the J call TRBJ2-1; 9 bases line up with TRBD2. CDR3 length equals 14 residues. The germline V gene encodes CDR1 SQVTM and CDR2 ANQGSEA. V lost 4 bases and J lost 6; bases outside the gene matches: 7.